The sequence of this T cell receptor beta chain was determined in a study of cytotoxic CD8 clonotypes in ibrutinib-treated CLL. Study at large: The cohort had 10 to 12 relapsed/refractory and around 15 treatment-naive patients, some 17 IGHV unmutated. The study, taken as a whole, reports: Public clonotypes occurred uncommonly; on treatment, they contracted or remained stable. Sampling times differed between sustained-remission and progressing patients. Clonality rose at ibrutinib response and fell back toward baseline at progression.

As regards this clone: Its antigen is unidentified.

CDR1 is WSHSY and CDR2 is SAAADI in the germline V gene. The CDR3 contains 14 residues. The V end lost 3 bases, the J end lost 7 bases, and 13 bases lay between the germline ends. Repertoires were generated with immunoSEQ multiplex PCR, while TCRdb's copy carries only in-frame clones and drops some. The table records about 40,000 clones, less than 85% of them present only once. The rearrangement joins TRBV10-2 to TRBJ2-1; D gene ambiguous. Here the sequenced sample was PBMCs, taken at disease progression, from a patient treated with ibrutinib. This clonotype was sampled from a human donor with chronic lymphocytic leukemia. The CDR3 DNA is TGCGCCAGCAGTGATTGGTCCGTACGGAATGAGCAGTTCTTC. This sequence encodes CASSDWSVRNEQFF.